These 10 T cell receptor beta chains originate from one sample sequenced in a study of blood T cell repertoires in COVID-19. Method: immunoSEQ multiplex PCR; TCRdb's copy keeps in-frame clones and lacks some. The data hold over 300,000 clones, with 65% to 85% observed a single time. Sequencing used peripheral blood. These receptor sequences come from a woman aged 50 to 60 with acute or convalescent COVID-19.

The chain uses TRBV6-5 and TRBJ2-3; no clear D gene. The V gene's germline CDR1 is MNHEY and CDR2 SVGAGI. V lost 5 bases and J 1 base, leaving 7 bases between the germline ends. This CDR3 is 13 amino acids long. CDR3 bases: TGTGCCAGCAGTCCTCGGGGCACAGATACGCAGTATTTT. Protein sequence: CASSPRGTDTQYF.

The chain carries TRBV6-4 and TRBJ2-3; possibly TRBD1 for D (5 bases). There are 13 residues in the CDR3. Per germline, CDR1 MRHNA and CDR2 SNTAGT. Trimming removed 4 bases from V and 3 bases from J, with 8 bases in between. The CDR3 DNA sequence: TGTGCCAGCAGTGGACAGACTACAGATACGCAGTATTTT. Translation: CASSGQTTDTQYF.

The chain recombines TRBV27 with TRBJ2-1; 7 bases are shared with TRBD2. The CDR3 is made up of 17 amino acids. Germline V gene sequence: CDR1 MNHEY, CDR2 SMNVEV (reference sequence). J was trimmed by 6 bases and V by 5 bases; bases with no gene match: 16. The CDR3 DNA is TGTGCCAGCAGTCCCTCGACTACGGGAGGCCTTTTCAATGAGCAGTTCTTC. Encoded protein: CASSPSTTGGLFNEQFF.

Only a few counts were recorded for this clone. The chain carries TRBV2 and TRBJ2-2; TRBD1 might be the D (5 bases). Germline loops: CDR1 SNHLY, CDR2 FYNNEI. This CDR3 is 14 amino acids long. The V end was cut by 5 bases, the J end by 4 bases, with 11 bases between. The CDR3 sequence is CASSLSQGTGELFF. In DNA, the CDR3 is TGTGCCAGCAGTCTGAGCCAGGGCACCGGGGAGCTGTTTTTT.

The genes are TRBV6-1 and TRBJ1-2, with TRBD1 as a possible D gene (6 bases). V gave up 1 base and J gave up 4 bases, with 10 bases separating them. The CDR3 loop spans 14 amino acids. CDR1 and CDR2 (germline): MNHNS, SASEGT. The CDR3 here is CASSEEQGAYGYTF. The CDR3 coding sequence is TGTGCCAGCAGTGAAGAACAGGGTGCCTATGGCTACACCTTC.

The chain employs TRBV19 and TRBJ2-2; TRBD2 matches at 7 bases. Germline CDR1 LNHDA, CDR2 SQIVND (reference sequence). With V trimmed by 6 bases and J by 1 base, 8 bases remained unmatched. The CDR3 is 16 residues long. CDR3 protein: CASSRRLAGNTGELFF. In DNA form, the CDR3 reads TGTGCCAGTAGCAGAAGACTAGCCGGGAACACCGGGGAGCTGTTTTTT.

V and J are TRBV6-6 and TRBJ2-7; D may be TRBD1 (6 bases). V was pared by 4 bases and J by 7 bases, with 14 bases between. This CDR3 region has 13 residues. Germline CDR1 is MNHNY and CDR2 is SVGAGI (reference sequence). CDR3 amino acids: CASSSGDSGEQYV. The CDR3 coding sequence is TGTGCCAGCAGTTCAGGGGATTCGGGAGAGCAGTACGTC.

The chain is built from TRBV20-1 and TRBJ1-1; D not certain. Germline lookup yields CDR1 DFQATT and CDR2 SNEGSKA (reference sequence). The CDR3 is 12 amino acids. V lost 3 bases and J lost 5, with 10 bases in between. This chain's CDR3 is CSASGWETEAFF. The CDR3 nucleotides read TGCAGTGCTAGTGGGTGGGAGACTGAAGCTTTCTTT.

The gene calls are TRBV18 and TRBJ1-2; 12 positions match TRBD1. The CDR3 has 16 residues. The germline V gene has CDR1 KGHSH and CDR2 LQKENI. Trimming removed 2 bases from V and 4 bases from J; junction bases left unmatched: 5. Written as DNA, the CDR3 is TGTGCCAGCTCACCATCCGGGACAGGGGGCATCTATGGCTACACCTTC. This translates into CASSPSGTGGIYGYTF.

There are a few counts of this clone. The CDR3 reads CASSSGTSGTYVHNEQFF. The CDR3 DNA reads TGTGCCAGCAGTTCCGGGACTAGCGGGACCTACGTACACAATGAGCAGTTCTTC. The chain links TRBV27 to TRBJ2-1, with 13 bases matching TRBD2. J lost 5 bases, V lost 4 bases, and 11 bases had no gene match. This CDR3 contains 18 residues. Germline V lookup: CDR1 MNHEY, CDR2 SMNVEV (reference sequence).